Below are 22 T cell receptor beta chains sequenced from a single sample in a study of blood T cell repertoires in COVID-19. Generated by immunoSEQ multiplex PCR, the TCRdb table keeps only in-frame clones and is missing some. The table records tens of thousands of clones, 80% to 90% of them present only once. Specimen: peripheral blood. These receptors were collected from an elderly man with acute or convalescent COVID-19.

The gene calls are TRBV24-1 and TRBJ1-5, with TRBD1 identical over 9 bases. CDR1 and CDR2 from the germline V gene are KGHDR and SFDVKD. Trimming took 3 bases from V and 2 from J; bases not matched to a gene: 4. The CDR3 covers 16 residues. The CDR3 DNA follows: TGTGCCACCAGTGATCCGACAGGGGGAGGCAATCAGCCCCAGCATTTT. This codes for CATSDPTGGGNQPQHF.

This clone occurred once. This chain links TRBV5-1 with TRBJ2-5; 8 positions agree with TRBD1. Germline V gene sequence: CDR1 SGHRS, CDR2 YFSETQ. This CDR3 contains 14 residues. V dropped 0 bases and J dropped 6; count of bases not matched to a gene: 4. The CDR3 bases are TGCGCCAGCAGCTTGGACCAGGGGGCGCAGACCCAGTACTTC. Its translation: CASSLDQGAQTQYF.

The V and J genes are TRBV28 and TRBJ2-7; possibly TRBD1 for D (6 bases). V was pared by 5 bases and J by 3 bases, with 14 bases between. The CDR3 is made up of 14 amino acids. In germline, CDR1 is MDHEN, CDR2 SYDVKM. The CDR3 loop reads CASSPSHRVYEQYF. In DNA form, the CDR3 reads TGTGCCAGCAGTCCGTCCCACAGGGTCTACGAGCAGTACTTC.

This chain uses TRBV11-2 with TRBJ1-3; maybe TRBD1 (6 bases). This CDR3 has 15 amino acids. Looked up from germline, CDR1 is SGHAT and CDR2 is FQNNGV. Trimming took 5 bases from V and 0 from J, leaving 11 bases between them. The CDR3, as DNA: TGTGCCAGCAGCCGGGACATGATCTCTGGAAACACCATATATTTT. Translating it yields CASSRDMISGNTIYF.

V usage is TRBV6-2 or TRBV6-3 and J usage is TRBJ1-1; tentatively, D is TRBD1 (6 bases). In germline, CDR1 is MNHEY, CDR2 SVGEGT. The CDR3 loop spans 16 amino acids. V gave up 2 bases and J gave up 0 bases, with 13 bases separating them. The CDR3 DNA is TGTGCCAGCAGTTACGGGACATTCTTAATGAACACTGAAGCTTTCTTT. Encoded protein: CASSYGTFLMNTEAFF.

The CDR3 DNA is TGTGCCAGCAGTTTTCCCGGGACAGGGTCCGAGCAGTACTTC. Protein product: CASSFPGTGSEQYF. The V and J genes are TRBV6-2 or TRBV6-3 and TRBJ2-7; TRBD1 matches 9 bases. Losses at the gene ends were 4 bases for V and 6 bases for J; bases not matched to a gene: 7. The CDR3 totals 14 residues. The germline V gene has CDR1 MNHEY and CDR2 SVGEGT.

The chain recombines TRBV5-1 with TRBJ2-7, with 11 positions matching TRBD2. V shed 0 bases, J shed 1 base, and the junction held 6 bases outside the gene matches. CDR1 is SGHRS and CDR2 is YFSETQ in the germline V gene. The CDR3 is 17 residues long. This chain's CDR3 is CASSLAPGTSGSYEQYF. The CDR3 DNA reads TGCGCCAGCAGCTTGGCTCCCGGGACTAGCGGATCCTACGAGCAGTACTTC.

The chain uses TRBV5-1 and TRBJ2-7; 9 positions match TRBD1. J gave up 7 bases and V 4 bases, and 12 bases lay outside the gene matches. The CDR3 covers 15 residues. The germline gives CDR1 SGHRS, CDR2 YFSETQ. The CDR3 DNA reads TGCGCCAGCAGCCAGGACACTGGACAGGGGACAGAGCAGTACTTC. Its protein product is CASSQDTGQGTEQYF.

The chain carries TRBV7-9 and TRBJ1-2; TRBD1 matches at 9 bases. In germline, CDR1 is SEHNR, CDR2 FQNEAQ (reference sequence). CDR3 size: 15 residues. With V trimmed by 4 bases and J by 4 bases, 7 bases remained unmatched. The CDR3 DNA reads as TGTGCCAGCAGCTCACCGGGACAGGGAACCTATGGCTACACCTTC. Its translation: CASSSPGQGTYGYTF.

The V gene is TRBV10-3, the J gene TRBJ1-2; TRBD1 matches 10 bases. V trimming: 0 bases; J trimming: 7 bases; junction bases outside the gene matches: 5. The CDR3 contains 15 residues. Germline V lookup: CDR1 ENHRY, CDR2 SYGVKD. Here the CDR3 reads CAISESATGGRGYTF. CDR3 nucleotides: TGTGCCATCAGTGAGTCAGCGACAGGGGGCCGTGGCTACACCTTC.

The V gene is TRBV12-3 or TRBV12-4, the J gene TRBJ2-7, with D possibly matching TRBD2 (6 bases). Trimming left V 4 bases short and J 6 bases short, with 13 bases between. The CDR3 is 13 amino acids. The CDR3 DNA reads TGTGCCAGCAGTTGGGAGGTGACGGGCGAGCAGTACTTC. Residues: CASSWEVTGEQYF.

The rearrangement joins TRBV6-1 to TRBJ2-7; no firm D call. Germline CDR1 reads MNHNS; CDR2 reads SASEGT. There are 16 residues in the CDR3. V lost 2 bases to trimming and J lost 0 bases, with 14 bases between them. Here the CDR3 reads CASSEPPGDASYEQYF. CDR3 coding DNA: TGTGCCAGCAGTGAACCGCCAGGCGATGCCTCCTACGAGCAGTACTTC.

V is TRBV5-1 and J is TRBJ2-7, with D possibly being TRBD1 (6 bases). The CDR3 loop spans 17 amino acids. Trimming stripped 4 bases from V and 3 bases from J, with 23 bases between. The germline gives CDR1 SGHRS, CDR2 YFSETQ. Here the CDR3 reads CASSPYTGRPTIYEQYF. CDR3 bases: TGCGCCAGCAGCCCGTACACAGGGCGCCCCACCATCTACGAGCAGTACTTC.

The genes are TRBV28 and TRBJ2-3; TRBD2 might be the D (7 bases). Trimming removed 6 bases from V and 7 bases from J, with 29 bases in between. The CDR3 contains 18 residues. Germline V gene lookup returns CDR1 MDHEN and CDR2 SYDVKM. As DNA, the CDR3 is TGTGCCAGCAGGACTCCCCGACTGAGGGAGAGGGGGGGGAATACGCAGTATTTT. Residues: CASRTPRLRERGGNTQYF.

This chain uses TRBV19 with TRBJ2-1; 12 bases are a match to TRBD2. Germline V gene data show CDR1 as LNHDA and CDR2 as SQIVND (reference sequence). The CDR3 spans 20 residues. Trimming removed 5 bases from V and 0 bases from J; junction bases left unmatched: 14. CDR3 in DNA: TGTGCCAGTAGTGAGAGACTAGCGGGAGTAGGCCCGAGCTCCTACAATGAGCAGTTCTTC. It translates to CASSERLAGVGPSSYNEQFF.

This chain uses TRBV7-2 with TRBJ2-7, with D uncertain. Germline CDR1 is SGHTA and CDR2 is FQGNSA. CDR3 size: 13 residues. Trimming cost V 2 bases and J 3 bases, with 8 bases left between them. DNA of the CDR3: TGTGCCAGCAGCTTAACCGAGTTCTACGAGCAGTACTTC. The encoded protein is CASSLTEFYEQYF.

This chain joins TRBV5-6 and TRBJ1-6; 7 bases agree with TRBD1. The germline CDR1 and CDR2 sequences are SGHDT and YYEEEE. The CDR3 length is 16 residues. With V trimmed by 0 bases and J by 7 bases, 7 bases remained unmatched. In DNA form, the CDR3 reads TGTGCCAGCAGCTTGGACAGGGGCGAAAAAAATTCACCCCTCCACTTT. This codes for CASSLDRGEKNSPLHF.

The CDR3, as DNA: TGTGCCAGCAGCGGGACTAGCGGGCTCTCCGGGAACGAGCAGTACTTC. Translation gives CASSGTSGLSGNEQYF. The rearrangement uses TRBV27 and TRBJ2-7, with 12 bases matching TRBD2. Looked up from germline, CDR1 is MNHEY and CDR2 is SMNVEV (reference sequence). After removal of 6 bases from V and 5 bases from J, the junction contained 11 bases not matched to a gene. The CDR3 covers 16 residues.

The chain joins TRBV29-1 to TRBJ2-1; D is undetermined. Between the trimmed V and J ends, which lost 6 bases and 9 bases, there was a span of 9 bases. The CDR3 loop spans 10 amino acids. Germline CDR1 and CDR2: SQVTM and ANQGSEA. This chain's CDR3 is CSVGVPEQFF. For the CDR3, the DNA is TGCAGCGTCGGTGTTCCTGAGCAGTTCTTC.

The CDR3 here is CAIGQANTGELFF. In DNA form, the CDR3 reads TGTGCCATCGGACAGGCGAACACCGGGGAGCTGTTTTTT. The V gene is TRBV10-3, the J gene TRBJ2-2; TRBD1 agrees at 7 bases. The length of the CDR3 is 13 residues. The germline V gene has CDR1 ENHRY and CDR2 SYGVKD. V was clipped by 8 bases and J by 0 bases; unmatched bases: 0.

The rearrangement links TRBV24-1 to TRBJ1-1, with D uncertain. Trimming left V 5 bases short and J 0 bases short, with 6 bases between. Germline values: CDR1 KGHDR, CDR2 SFDVKD. The CDR3 is made up of 13 amino acids. The CDR3 loop is CATSATMNTEAFF. CDR3 bases: TGTGCCACCAGTGCCACAATGAACACTGAAGCTTTCTTT.

J is TRBJ1-6 and V is TRBV10-3, with D perhaps TRBD1 (6 bases). V was cut by 6 bases and J by 8 bases, with 8 bases left in between. Per the germline V gene, CDR1 is ENHRY and CDR2 is SYGVKD. The CDR3 spans 12 residues. The DNA of the CDR3 is TGTGCCATCAGACAGGGCGATTCACCCCTCCACTTT. Protein product: CAIRQGDSPLHF.